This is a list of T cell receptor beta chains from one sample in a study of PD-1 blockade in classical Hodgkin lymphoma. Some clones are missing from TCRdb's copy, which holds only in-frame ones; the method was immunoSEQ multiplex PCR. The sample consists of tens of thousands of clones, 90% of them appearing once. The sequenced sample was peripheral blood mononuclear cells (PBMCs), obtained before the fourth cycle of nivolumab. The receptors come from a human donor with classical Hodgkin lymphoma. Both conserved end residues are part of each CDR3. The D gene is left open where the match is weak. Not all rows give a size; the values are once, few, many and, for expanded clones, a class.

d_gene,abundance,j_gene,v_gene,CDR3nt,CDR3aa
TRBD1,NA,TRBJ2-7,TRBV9,TGTGCCAGCAGCACACAGGGGAAAGACTACGAGCAGTACTTC,CASSTQGKDYEQYF
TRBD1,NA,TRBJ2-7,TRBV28,TGTGCCAGCAGCCACAGGGGCTCCTACGAGCAGTACTTC,CASSHRGSYEQYF
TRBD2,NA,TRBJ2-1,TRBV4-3,TGCGCCAGCAGCCAAGCGCGGGGGACCTCCTACAATGAGCAGTTCTTC,CASSQARGTSYNEQFF
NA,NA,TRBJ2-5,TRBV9,TGTGCCAGCAGCGCCCCGTACGATCAAGAGACCCAGTACTTC,CASSAPYDQETQYF
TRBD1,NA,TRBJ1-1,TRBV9,TGTGCCAGCAGCGCCGGACAGGGATGGGATACGGTCACTGAAGCTTTCTTT,CASSAGQGWDTVTEAFF
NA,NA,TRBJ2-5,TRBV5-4,TGTGCCAGCAGCCGTGACAAGGTGACCCAAGAGACCCAGTACTTC,CASSRDKVTQETQYF
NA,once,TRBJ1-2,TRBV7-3,TGTGCCAGCAGTTCCACAGGGAGCTATGGCTACACCTTC,CASSSTGSYGYTF
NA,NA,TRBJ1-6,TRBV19,TGTGCCAGTAGTTTCCCGACGGGAAATTCACCCCTCCACTTT,CASSFPTGNSPLHF
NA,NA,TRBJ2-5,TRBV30,TGTGCCTGGAGTTCGGGACCGCAAGAGACCCAGTACTTC,CAWSSGPQETQYF
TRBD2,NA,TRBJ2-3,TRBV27,TGTGCCAGCAGTTTAAGACTAGCGGGGGAAGTAGATACGCAGTATTTT,CASSLRLAGEVDTQYF
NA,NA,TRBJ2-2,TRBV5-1,TGCGCCAGCAGCTTGGAGTCTTACACCGGGGAGCTGTTTTTT,CASSLESYTGELFF
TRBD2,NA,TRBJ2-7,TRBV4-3,TGCGCCAGCAGCCAAGATTGGACTAGCGGGGTCTACGAGCAGTACTTC,CASSQDWTSGVYEQYF
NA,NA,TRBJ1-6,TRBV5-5,TGTGCCAGCAGCTTCTGGTCCCAATCCACCCTCCACTTT,CASSFWSQSTLHF
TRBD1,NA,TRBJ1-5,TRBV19,TGTGCCAGTAGTTTCCAACAGGGGCCTAGCAATCAGCCCCAGCATTTT,CASSFQQGPSNQPQHF
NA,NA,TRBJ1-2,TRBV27,TGTGCCAGCATATCTCCTCCTCCCCGTTATGGCTACACCTTC,CASISPPPRYGYTF
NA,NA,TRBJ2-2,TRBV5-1,TGCGCCAGCAGCTTAGTCCCCGGGACAATGGGCACCGGGGAGCTGTTTTTT,CASSLVPGTMGTGELFF
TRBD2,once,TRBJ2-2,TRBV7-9,TGTGCCAGCAGCTTAAGCGGCCTAGCGGTCCCGAACACCGGGGAGCTGTTTTTT,CASSLSGLAVPNTGELFF
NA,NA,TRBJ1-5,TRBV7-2,TGTGCCAGCAGCTTTAGTCCCGGGGAGCCCCAGCATTTT,CASSFSPGEPQHF
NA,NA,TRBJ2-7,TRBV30,TGTGCCTGGAGCCGGGGCGAACCCCGGGAGCAGTACTTC,CAWSRGEPREQYF
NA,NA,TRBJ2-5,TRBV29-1,TGCAGCGTTTCGGGGTCGAAGACCCAGTACTTC,CSVSGSKTQYF
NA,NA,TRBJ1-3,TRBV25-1,TGTGCCAGCAGGTGTGGCAACACCATATATTTT,CASRCGNTIYF
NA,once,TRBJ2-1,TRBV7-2,TGTGCCAGCAGCTACGAAAACCATGGCCCCTTGAATGAGCAGTTCTTC,CASSYENHGPLNEQFF
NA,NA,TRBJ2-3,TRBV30,TGTGCCTGGAGCGTCAGAGGAGATACGCAGTATTTT,CAWSVRGDTQYF
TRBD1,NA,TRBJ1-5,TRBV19,TGTGCCAGTAGCATAATCGGACAGGAGTATAGCAATCAGCCCCAGCATTTT,CASSIIGQEYSNQPQHF
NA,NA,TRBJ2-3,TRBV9,TGTGCCAGCAGCCGCTATGGGGGGGCAAATACGCAGTATTTT,CASSRYGGANTQYF
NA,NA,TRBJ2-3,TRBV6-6,TGTGCCAGCAGTTACACTTCGGGGGGCACAGATACGCAGTATTTT,CASSYTSGGTDTQYF
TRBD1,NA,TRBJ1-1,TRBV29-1,TGCAGCGTTCCAAGGGGAGGGACAGGGGTGACATGGACTGAAGCTTTCTTT,CSVPRGGTGVTWTEAFF
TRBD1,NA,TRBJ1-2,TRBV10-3,TGTGCCATCGAAGGGACAGGGGAAGGCTACACCTTC,CAIEGTGEGYTF
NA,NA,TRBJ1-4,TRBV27,TGTGTCAGCAGTTTATCTTCGGGGTATGGTGAAAAACTGTTTTTT,CVSSLSSGYGEKLFF
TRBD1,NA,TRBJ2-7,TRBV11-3,TGTGCCAGCAGCCCGCCGGGACAGCCCGGCGAGCAGTACTTC,CASSPPGQPGEQYF
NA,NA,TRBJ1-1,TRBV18,TGTGCCAGCTCACCACCCGGGATGTGCACTGAAGCTTTCTTT,CASSPPGMCTEAFF
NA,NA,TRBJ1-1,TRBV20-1,TGCAGTGCAGTGGGCACTGAAGCTTTCTTT,CSAVGTEAFF
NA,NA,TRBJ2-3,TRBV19,TGTGCCAGTAGCCCCGAGTCGGGGGCATATCCAGATACGCAGTATTTT,CASSPESGAYPDTQYF
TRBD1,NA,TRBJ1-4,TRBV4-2,TGTGCCAGCAGCCCCCGGAGTACAGGGGGCTCTAATGAAAAACTGTTTTTT,CASSPRSTGGSNEKLFF
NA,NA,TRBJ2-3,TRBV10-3,TGTGCCATCAGTGAAAGGACCGACGCCACGCAGTATTTT,CAISERTDATQYF
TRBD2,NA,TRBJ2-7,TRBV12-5,TGTGCTAGTGGTTTGGTAGGGAGGGTGTACGAGCAGTACTTC,CASGLVGRVYEQYF